Described below is a single TCR beta chain sequence and its context. This clone was recorded only once. Its recognized antigen is unknown. Per-base quality was not reported, and no clone a single base away is much larger than it. This specimen comes from a study of blood T cell repertoires in COVID-19 (dated by TCRdb to the early 2020s). Describing the broader study: The collaborator samples originated in the United States, Italy and Spain and spanned the acute and convalescent phases of COVID-19. The material from the prospective study consisted of cDNA or gDNA derived from T cells, B-cell-depleted T cells, or PBMCs. Subjects who had been exposed to COVID-19, were actively infected with it, or had recovered from it provided the deeply sampled blood TCRbeta repertoires that made up the dataset. The repertoires were released in a freely available public database meant as a resource for research on the immune response to SARS-CoV-2. Samples were obtained from the ongoing ImmuneRACE study (first 160 participants) and from over 1,000 subjects provided by 6 global collaborators. Nearly every sample came with metadata listing a de-identified subject ID, COVID-19 status, age in years and sex. Where available, HLA class I and class II types were taken from metadata supplied by the sample provider and were not determined by assay-based typing. The study at large found these results: Clinical and demographic metadata were provided uncurated, with the amount varying by source and participant.

TCRbeta CDR3 regions were amplified from genomic DNA by means of the immunoSEQ Assay, a bias-controlled multiplex PCR. The published analysis was carried out like this. Nucleated cell counts per sample were estimated from amplification of reference gene primers within the assay. Sequence reads were collapsed and filtered to measure the absolute abundance of every unique TCRbeta CDR3 rearrangement. For each sample, productive Simpson clonality was calculated by taking the square root of Simpson's diversity index across productive rearrangements. Not all clones reach the TCRdb copy of this immuneACCESS table, which keeps in-frame sequences only. Checked studies attribute under half of the gap to unresolved V genes and leave the rest unexplained. That table gives V, J and clone size, and the DNA gave D and trimming. The sample table lists 220,000 or so clones, 86% of them with a count of one. The top ten hold about 9.4% of the sample.

In Seattle, one collaborating source enrolled patients while the infection was active and tracked those patients longitudinally over the course of disease. Collaborating institutions collected whole blood in K2EDTA tubes following their own protocols. For TCRbeta analysis, collaborator samples were shipped as frozen whole blood, as isolated PBMCs, or as DNA extracted from either sample type. For CDR1 and CDR2, the germline V gene lists SGHRS and YFSETQ. There are 15 amino acids in the CDR3, from cysteine to phenylalanine inclusive. Only CDR3 DNA remains: 45 bases, in frame from the first base. V is reduced by 2 bases and J by 5 bases, leaving a spacing of 15 bases between them.

The sequence is built from TRBV5-1 and TRBJ2-3; the best D guess is TRBD1, with 6 bases matching. This TCR derives from a woman between 45 and 65 years old with COVID-19, enrolled during active disease. Sample: peripheral blood. The nucleotide sequence reads TGCGCCAGCAGCTTTGAACCGGGACACCTAGATACGCAGTATTTT. It is translated as CASSFEPGHLDTQYF.